This TCR beta chain came from a study of T cell changes during pregnancy in multiple sclerosis. Germline V lookup: CDR1 SGHRS, CDR2 YFSETQ. V lost 7 bases and J lost 3; bases outside the gene matches: 9. The length of the CDR3 is 14 residues. Sequenced by immunoSEQ multiplex PCR; TCRdb stores in-frame clones only, minus some. The data show about 42,000 clones, roughly 87% seen once. The rearrangement links TRBV5-1 to TRBJ1-1; 7 bases match TRBD1. Material: CD4+ T cells from peripheral blood mononuclear cells, obtained after pregnancy. The source is a female donor with multiple sclerosis, enrolled in a pregnancy study. DNA of the CDR3: TGCGCCAGCGGGGCGGGGACAGTGTACACTGAAGCTTTCTTT. Its protein is CASGAGTVYTEAFF.